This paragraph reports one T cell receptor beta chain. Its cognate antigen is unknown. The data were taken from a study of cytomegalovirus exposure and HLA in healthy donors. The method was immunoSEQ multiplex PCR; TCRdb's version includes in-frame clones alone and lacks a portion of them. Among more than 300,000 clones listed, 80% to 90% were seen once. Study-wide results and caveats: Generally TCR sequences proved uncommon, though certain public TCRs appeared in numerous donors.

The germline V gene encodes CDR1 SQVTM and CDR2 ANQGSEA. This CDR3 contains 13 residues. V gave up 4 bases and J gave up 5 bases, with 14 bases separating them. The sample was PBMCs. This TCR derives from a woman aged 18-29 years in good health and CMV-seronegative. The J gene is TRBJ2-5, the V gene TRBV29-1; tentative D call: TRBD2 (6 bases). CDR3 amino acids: CSVVTGAGETQYF. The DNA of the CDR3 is TGCAGCGTTGTGACTGGGGCGGGGGAGACCCAGTACTTC.